The 15 T cell receptor beta chains given below trace back to one sample, sequenced in a study of blood T cells in healthy people across ages. The use of a sample-barcoded 5' primer and a J-beta primer mix characterized a second PCR of about 7 to 12 cycles. MiXCR, run by TCRdb on the 5' RACE reads, gives a single entry per CDR3 protein. The repertoire consists of roughly 1.5 million distinct CDR3 sequences, with 35% to 45% occurring once and the leading ten covering more than 4%. Sequenced sample: blood. All receptors come from a young woman in good health.

The chain is built from TRBV12-3 or TRBV12-4 and TRBJ1-5; D is uncertain. This CDR3 has 15 residues. Deletions cut 0 bases from V and 0 bases from J, with 6 bases between. This CDR3 reads CASSLAAASNQPQHF. The CDR3 DNA reads TGTGCCAGCAGTTTAGCGGCGGCTAGCAATCAGCCCCAGCATTTT.

The chain joins TRBV6-5 to TRBJ2-1; 8 nucleotides match TRBD1. V shed 6 bases, J shed 7 bases, and the junction held 11 bases outside the gene matches. This CDR3 region has 15 residues. CDR1 and CDR2 (germline): MNHEY, SVGAGI. CDR3 amino acids: CASRKRTGFSNEQFF. CDR3 nucleotides: TGTGCCAGCAGAAAACGGACAGGGTTCTCTAATGAGCAGTTCTTC.

This chain uses TRBV5-6 with TRBJ2-1; perhaps D is TRBD1 or TRBD2 (6 bases each). Trimming stripped 4 bases from V and 5 bases from J, with 13 bases between. CDR3 length: 14 amino acids. Germline V gene data show CDR1 as SGHDT and CDR2 as YYEEEE. The CDR3 spells CASSHRDLDNEQFF. DNA of the CDR3: TGTGCCAGCAGCCACAGGGACTTGGACAATGAGCAGTTCTTC.

The genes are TRBV6-5 and TRBJ2-7, with D possibly being TRBD2 (5 bases). V shed 0 bases and J shed 7 bases, with 13 bases lying between them. CDR1 is MNHEY and CDR2 is SVGAGI in the germline V gene. This CDR3 has 14 residues. CDR3 residues: CASSYSLASWEQYF. The CDR3 region has the DNA TGTGCCAGCAGTTACTCCCTAGCCTCATGGGAGCAGTACTTC.

The rearrangement uses TRBV20-1 and TRBJ1-5; tentatively, D is TRBD1 (6 bases). The germline CDR1 and CDR2 sequences are DFQATT and SNEGSKA (reference sequence). V gave up 6 bases and J gave up 0 bases, with 12 bases separating them. The CDR3 spans 14 residues. CDR3 sequence (DNA): TGCAGTGCGGGTCAGGGGTATAGCAATCAGCCCCAGCATTTT. This encodes CSAGQGYSNQPQHF.

The rearrangement uses TRBV7-2 and TRBJ2-3; a possible D gene is TRBD1 (6 bases). Germline-derived CDR1 and CDR2 are SGHTA and FQGNSA. Trimming removed 4 bases from V and 5 bases from J, with 16 bases in between. CDR3 length equals 15 residues. CDR3 in DNA: TGTGCCAGCAGCTCACCGGGACACCACGGAGATACGCAGTATTTT. Translation gives CASSSPGHHGDTQYF.

This chain links TRBV6-2 or TRBV6-3 with TRBJ2-1, with 8 bases lining up with TRBD1. Judging by the DNA end, TRBJ2-7 fits better; the J call may be wrong. This CDR3 comprises 15 residues. Germline V gene lookup returns CDR1 MNHEY and CDR2 SVGEGT. CDR3 sequence (DNA): TGTGCCAGCAGTTACTCAGGACAGGGAAGCAATGAGCAGTACTTC. Its protein product is CASSYSGQGSNEQYF.

V and J are TRBV28 and TRBJ1-2; possible D gene TRBD1, 5 bases. CDR3 length: 17 residues. Germline V gene lookup returns CDR1 MDHEN and CDR2 SYDVKM. The V gene lost 5 bases and the J gene lost 12 bases, with 31 bases spanning the gap. The CDR3: CASSPTGTVLVGSSHTF. The CDR3 nucleotides are TGTGCCAGCAGTCCTACCGGGACGGTCCTTGTTGGAAGCAGCCACACCTTC.

This clonotype has just one count. The chain uses TRBV14 and TRBJ1-5; D is perhaps TRBD1 (5 bases). Trimming took off 0 bases at V and 6 bases at J, with 12 bases between the two ends. The length of the CDR3 is 15 residues. Looked up from germline, CDR1 is SGHDN and CDR2 is FVKESK. The CDR3 bases are TGTGCCAGCAGCCAAGACAGAGGGACTGGTCAGCCCCAGCATTTT. Residues: CASSQDRGTGQPQHF.

In this sample, this clonotype turned up a few times. The chain uses TRBV5-1 and TRBJ1-1, with D unclear. The germline V and J ends were trimmed by 1 base and 3 bases, with 10 bases remaining between them. The germline V gene has CDR1 SGHRS and CDR2 YFSETQ. The CDR3 length is 14 residues. The CDR3 here is CASSLIDTDTEAFF. For the CDR3, the DNA is TGCGCCAGCAGCTTGATCGACACCGACACTGAAGCTTTCTTT.

The chain uses TRBV2 and TRBJ2-6, with D possibly matching TRBD2 (6 bases). Trimming removed 7 bases from V and 0 bases from J, with 16 bases in between. Germline V gives CDR1 SNHLY, CDR2 FYNNEI. The CDR3 sequence is 17 residues long. The CDR3 loop reads CASTLGGLPSGANVLTF. The CDR3 nucleotides are TGTGCCAGCACTCTTGGGGGACTCCCCTCTGGGGCCAACGTCCTGACTTTC.

This chain connects TRBV20-1 to TRBJ2-7, with TRBD2 matching over 11 bases. TRBJ2-5 matches the DNA end more closely, so the J call is doubtful. Per germline, CDR1 DFQATT and CDR2 SNEGSKA (reference sequence). The CDR3 is made up of 16 amino acids. In DNA, the CDR3 is TGCAGTGCTAGAGAACTAGCGGGGGCCACTCGGGAGACCCAGTACTTC. Amino acids: CSARELAGATRETQYF.

The table lists this clonotype with many counts. V gene TRBV4-1 combines with J gene TRBJ2-7; no firm D call. Looked up from germline, CDR1 is MGHRA and CDR2 is YSYEKL. The CDR3 contains 14 residues. V was cut by 3 bases and J by 2 bases, with 11 bases left in between. CDR3 region: CASSQGLIAYEQYF. The DNA of the CDR3 is TGCGCCAGCAGCCAGGGATTGATCGCCTACGAGCAGTACTTC.

The chain couples TRBV5-5 to TRBJ2-5; D unresolved. CDR1 is SGHKS and CDR2 is YYEKEE in the germline V gene (reference sequence). V gave up 0 bases and J gave up 5 bases, with 11 bases separating them. The length of the CDR3 is 14 residues. The CDR3 nucleotides are TGTGCCAGCAGCTTGGACCCGCCGAGGGAGACCCAGTACTTC. It codes for CASSLDPPRETQYF.

The rearrangement links TRBV13 to TRBJ1-1; a possible D gene is TRBD1 (5 bases). The germline V gene encodes CDR1 PRHDT and CDR2 FYEKMQ (reference sequence). Trimming stripped 1 base from V and 1 base from J, with 10 bases between. This CDR3 contains 15 residues. DNA for the CDR3: TGTGCCAGCAGCTTAGCTGGGGACTCGAACACTGAAGCTTTCTTT. Translation gives CASSLAGDSNTEAFF.